Reported below is one T cell receptor beta chain. Its antigen is as yet unknown. These data originate in a study of post-analysis software for immune sequencing data. V lost 0 bases, J lost 4 bases, and 12 bases lay in between. The CDR3 loop spans 14 amino acids. Looked up from germline, CDR1 is DFQATT and CDR2 is SNEGSKA (reference sequence). Built from TCR beta cDNA, the libraries had unique molecular identifiers in them. TCRdb independently ran MiXCR on the PCR reads; one entry per CDR3 protein. There are under 200,000 distinct CDR3 sequences in the sample; 29% occur only once, and approximately 3.6% lies in the top ten. Findings and caveats of the study: Elevated frequency relative to controls characterized four to six TRBV segments in patients, TRBV5-6, TRBV5-1 and TRBV20-1 among them.

The rearrangement links TRBV20-1 to TRBJ1-1; D gene ambiguous. The sequence was collected from a girl between 2 and 17 years old with multiple sclerosis. Material for sequencing was blood. Here the CDR3 reads CSARDLAVSTEAFF. CDR3 nucleotides: TGCAGTGCTAGAGATTTGGCGGTTTCCACTGAAGCTTTCTTT.